The 19 T cell receptor beta chains below come from one sample, sequenced in a study of technical replicates of blood from a handful of donors. TCRdb's table, derived via immunoSEQ multiplex PCR, lists solely in-frame clones and lacks some. Of some 75,000 clones in the sample, approximately 97% were seen once. The sequencing sample was made of T cells isolated from PBMCs. The source is a human donor in good health.

The gene calls are TRBV7-9 and TRBJ2-5, with TRBD1 matching 7 bases. The length of the CDR3 is 15 residues. The germline V gene has CDR1 SEHNR and CDR2 FQNEAQ (reference sequence). Trimming removed 2 bases from V and 4 bases from J; junction bases left unmatched: 7. The CDR3 DNA follows: TGTGCCAGCAGCTTAACAGGGGCGCGTAGAGAGACCCAGTACTTC. It encodes CASSLTGARRETQYF.

V usage is TRBV13 and J usage is TRBJ2-5; 14 positions agree with TRBD2. The CDR3 runs to 20 residues. The germline V gene has CDR1 PRHDT and CDR2 FYEKMQ (reference sequence). Losses at the gene ends were 4 bases for V and 5 bases for J; bases not matched to a gene: 18. CDR3 DNA: TGTGCCAGCAGCTCCCCTGATTACGTCAGGGGACTAGCGGGAGCGGAGACCCAGTACTTC. It encodes CASSSPDYVRGLAGAETQYF.

This chain uses TRBV9 with TRBJ2-5; the D gene is possibly TRBD1 (8 bases). This CDR3 has 15 residues. The V and J ends lost 4 bases and 5 bases respectively, with 18 bases between them. The germline gives CDR1 SGDLS, CDR2 YYNGEE. CDR3 loop: CASSFRTGRGETQYF. In nucleotides, the CDR3 is TGTGCCAGCAGCTTCAGGACAGGGCGGGGGGAGACCCAGTACTTC.

The V gene is TRBV4-2, the J gene TRBJ1-5; no definite D call. The CDR3 consists of 15 residues. CDR1 is LGHNA, CDR2 YNFKEQ, per germline. The ends were cut back, 0 bases at V and 1 base at J, with 7 bases in the middle. CDR3 in amino acids: CASSQDASSNQPQHF. DNA of the CDR3: TGTGCCAGCAGCCAAGATGCGTCGAGCAATCAGCCCCAGCATTTT.

In this sample, this clone turned up once. This chain links TRBV9 with TRBJ1-2; D perhaps matches TRBD1 (5 bases). V shed 0 bases and J shed 2 bases, with 11 bases lying between them. CDR1 is SGDLS, CDR2 YYNGEE, per germline. The CDR3 sequence is 15 residues long. CDR3: CASSVGSQGNYGYTF. In DNA form, the CDR3 reads TGTGCCAGCAGCGTAGGAAGCCAGGGAAACTATGGCTACACCTTC. The entire variable domain, with the rest obtained from reference TRBV9 and TRBJ1-2, is as follows: DSGVTQTPKHLITATGQRVTLRCSPRSGDLSVYWYQQSLDQGLQFLIQYYNGEERAKGNILERFSAQQFPDLHSELNLSSLELGDSALYFCASSVGSQGNYGYTFGSGTRLTVV.

The chain links TRBV18 to TRBJ2-7; no reliable D call. This CDR3 is built from 11 residues. Per the germline V gene, CDR1 is KGHSH and CDR2 is LQKENI. The ends were cut back, 6 bases at V and 3 bases at J, with 6 bases in the middle. CDR3 nucleotides: TGTGCCAGCTCCGATAGCTACGAGCAGTACTTC. It translates to CASSDSYEQYF. Complete variable domain (other parts from reference TRBV18 and TRBJ2-7): NAGVMQNPRHLVRRRGQEARLRCSPMKGHSHVYWYRQLPEEGLKFMVYLQKENIIDESGMPKERFSAEFPKEGPSILRIQQVVRGDSAAYFCASSDSYEQYFGPGTRLTVT.

This rearrangement joins TRBV5-4 to TRBJ2-3; 7 bases line up with TRBD2. CDR1 is SGHNT and CDR2 is YYREEE in the germline V gene (reference sequence). V lost 0 bases, J lost 2 bases, and 9 bases stayed unmatched. The CDR3 consists of 17 residues. The CDR3 coding sequence is TGTGCCAGCAGCTTGGCTCCTAGCGGAGGTCACACAGATACGCAGTATTTT. Its protein is CASSLAPSGGHTDTQYF.

V gene TRBV28 combines with J gene TRBJ2-7, with D unresolved. Trimming stripped 2 bases from V and 2 bases from J, with 10 bases between. The CDR3 runs 14 residues. Germline values: CDR1 MDHEN, CDR2 SYDVKM. The CDR3 sequence: CASSLGRNTYEQYF. CDR3 bases: TGTGCCAGCAGTTTAGGTCGCAACACCTACGAGCAGTACTTC.

The chain employs TRBV5-1 and TRBJ2-5, with a weak D call TRBD2 (6 bases). Trimming removed 5 bases from V and 5 bases from J, with 22 bases in between. This CDR3 spans 16 amino acids. Germline lookup yields CDR1 SGHRS and CDR2 YFSETQ. CDR3 DNA: TGCGCCAGCAGACGGGGCGGGACCGCCGACAAGGAGACCCAGTACTTC. Its translation: CASRRGGTADKETQYF. The full variable domain, in which reference TRBV5-1 and TRBJ2-5 provide the parts outside the CDR3, is KAGVTQTPRYLIKTRGQQVTLSCSPISGHRSVSWYQQTPGQGLQFLFEYFSETQRNKGNFPGRFSGRQFSNSRSEMNVSTLELGDSALYLCASRRGGTADKETQYFGPGTRLLVL.

CDR3: CASSLKEIGSHEQFF. The CDR3, as DNA: TGTGCCAGCAGCTTAAAGGAGATCGGGAGCCACGAGCAGTTCTTC. The gene calls are TRBV7-3 and TRBJ2-1, with D possibly matching TRBD2 (6 bases). Germline V gene sequence: CDR1 SGHTA, CDR2 FQGTGA. The germline V and J ends were trimmed by 1 base and 10 bases, with 17 bases remaining between them. CDR3 size: 15 residues.

The chain recombines TRBV7-3 with TRBJ2-3; D is unclear. Deletions cut 5 bases from V and 2 bases from J, with 11 bases between. Germline V CDR1 and CDR2: SGHTA, FQGTGA. This CDR3 is built from 14 residues. The CDR3 DNA is TGTGCCAGCAGCATGATTTCTACCACAGATACGCAGTATTTT. This gives the protein CASSMISTTDTQYF.

Regarding this clone: Other DNA sequences in the same sample also yield this CDR3. This chain uses TRBV5-1 with TRBJ2-7; no definite D call. CDR3 length equals 12 residues. CDR1 is SGHRS, CDR2 YFSETQ, per germline. Trimming removed 2 bases at V and 3 bases at J, with 6 bases between. The CDR3 DNA reads TGCGCCAGCAGCTTTTCGGGCTACGAGCAGTACTTC. Translating it yields CASSFSGYEQYF.

The chain employs TRBV30 and TRBJ1-1; perhaps TRBD1 as D (5 bases). With 2 bases removed from V and 3 bases from J, the gap between germline ends came to 10 bases. The CDR3 is 13 residues long. Germline assignment: CDR1 GTSNPN and CDR2 SVGIG (reference sequence). CDR3 sequence reads: CAWSSQGDTEAFF. As DNA, the CDR3 is TGTGCCTGGAGTTCTCAGGGCGACACTGAAGCTTTCTTT.

The gene calls are TRBV25-1 and TRBJ2-1; 8 bases match TRBD2. Germline values: CDR1 MGHDK, CDR2 SYGVNS. The V and J ends lost 6 bases and 2 bases, in that order; junction bases with no gene match: 3. The CDR3 runs 14 residues. The DNA for the CDR3 is TGTGCCAGCAGGACACTAGCGGCCTACAATGAGCAGTTCTTC. It is translated as CASRTLAAYNEQFF.

The chain combines TRBV19 with TRBJ1-1, with D hard to call. Germline-derived CDR1 and CDR2 are LNHDA and SQIVND (reference sequence). This CDR3 is 12 amino acids long. V was clipped by 6 bases and J by 4 bases, with 9 bases between them. Here the CDR3 reads CASSPLSTEAFF. The CDR3 DNA sequence: TGTGCCAGTAGCCCGTTGAGCACTGAAGCTTTCTTT.

The chain joins TRBV9 to TRBJ2-7; 14 nucleotides match TRBD2. This CDR3 contains 16 residues. Germline assignment: CDR1 SGDLS and CDR2 YYNGEE. V dropped 3 bases and J dropped 3; count of bases not matched to a gene: 5. CDR3 in amino acids: CASSEGLAGAYYEQYF. Written as DNA, the CDR3 is TGTGCCAGCAGCGAGGGACTAGCGGGAGCTTACTACGAGCAGTACTTC.

This CDR3 reads CASSYSYGTVTDTQYF. The DNA for the CDR3 is TGTGCCAGCAGTTACTCTTATGGGACTGTCACAGATACGCAGTATTTT. The chain joins TRBV6-6 to TRBJ2-3, with D perhaps TRBD2 (6 bases). CDR1 and CDR2 from the germline V gene are MNHNY and SVGAGI (reference sequence). CDR3 size: 16 residues. Between the trimmed V and J ends, which lost 0 bases and 2 bases, there was a span of 12 bases.

V and J are TRBV5-1 and TRBJ1-5, with a possible D match to TRBD1 (6 bases). This CDR3 comprises 17 residues. Looked up from germline, CDR1 is SGHRS and CDR2 is YFSETQ. V was shortened by 4 bases and J by 7 bases, with 24 bases between the two germline ends. The CDR3 region is CASSPPPGERPRQPQHF. The CDR3 nucleotides are TGCGCCAGCAGCCCACCCCCAGGGGAACGGCCAAGGCAGCCCCAGCATTTT.

This clone was found once. The chain employs TRBV6-6 and TRBJ1-3, with a tentative D call TRBD1 (6 bases). Germline assignment: CDR1 MNHNY and CDR2 SVGAGI (reference sequence). With 4 bases removed from V and 4 bases from J, the gap between germline ends came to 8 bases. CDR3 length: 13 amino acids. The CDR3 nucleotides read TGTGCCAGCAGTTTCCAGGGGGGAAACACCATATATTTT. Amino acid sequence: CASSFQGGNTIYF.